Below are 5 T cell receptor beta chains sequenced from a single sample in a study of PD-L1 blockade in urothelial cancer (dated by TCRdb to 2016 to 2017). The time point label for this specimen denotes: pretreatment peripheral blood. The protocol used for the library was the immunoSEQ multiplex PCR assay. TCRdb re-hosts the immuneACCESS table, in-frame sequences only. Its copies lack some clones; in the studies checked, an unresolved V gene accounts for under half of them, and the cause for the rest is not known. The sample table shows 100,000 to 150,000 clones, and roughly 83% are seen once. In total, the top ten clones hold 3.2% of the sample. The input for sequencing was PBMCs, taken around atezolizumab (anti-PD-L1) treatment. These receptors originate from a man in his fifties with urothelial cancer.

The chain uses TRBV4-2 and TRBJ1-6; D is uncertain. CDR3 length: 17 residues. Germline CDR1 LGHNA, CDR2 YNFKEQ. Trimming shortened V by 0 bases and J by 0 bases, and 9 bases separated the two germline ends. The CDR3 loop is CASSQDFTTSYNSPLHF. CDR3 DNA: TGTGCCAGCAGCCAAGATTTTACAACCTCCTATAATTCACCCCTCCACTTT.

This clone appeared a single time. This chain connects TRBV5-6 to TRBJ1-6; D call uncertain. CDR1 is SGHDT, CDR2 YYEEEE, per germline. The length of the CDR3 is 17 residues. V dropped 3 bases and J dropped 10 bases, with 23 bases sitting between them. The CDR3 DNA sequence: TGTGCCAGCAGCTGGCCCTCTCCGGGAGAAACCCAATCACCCCTCCACTTT. Its translation is CASSWPSPGETQSPLHF.

This clone was counted a single time. V usage is TRBV19 and J usage is TRBJ2-3; 7 nucleotides agree with TRBD2. The CDR3 covers 18 residues. Losses at the gene ends were 4 bases for V and 4 bases for J; bases not matched to a gene: 17. Germline assignment: CDR1 LNHDA and CDR2 SQIVND (reference sequence). DNA of the CDR3: TGTGCCAGTAGTAGAGACCATGGCGGGAGTAGGTTCGCAGATACGCAGTATTTT. Its protein product is CASSRDHGGSRFADTQYF.

This sequence joins TRBV6-6 and TRBJ1-5; D is possibly TRBD1 (5 bases). The CDR3 length is 13 residues. The V end was cut by 4 bases, the J end by 7 bases, with 11 bases between. CDR1 is MNHNY, CDR2 SVGAGI, per germline (reference sequence). The CDR3 coding sequence is TGTGCCAGCAGTTCCGGGGGTTACCAGCCCCAGCATTTT. Translated, it gives CASSSGGYQPQHF.

This clone was seen only a few times. The chain is built from TRBV5-4 and TRBJ1-2; no firm D call. This CDR3 has 12 residues. CDR1 SGHNT and CDR2 YYREEE come from the germline V gene (reference sequence). The ends were cut back, 4 bases at V and 8 bases at J, with 12 bases in the middle. The CDR3 sequence: CASSIDGFGYTF. In DNA form, the CDR3 reads TGTGCCAGCAGCATCGACGGGTTCGGCTACACCTTC.